This record concerns one T cell receptor (beta chain) sequence. One end of the junction is discordant with germline, which a read error may explain. This sample is drawn from a study of tumor-infiltrating lymphocytes in primary liver carcinoma. The CDR3 consists of 15 residues. Per the germline V gene, CDR1 is SGHNT and CDR2 is YENEEA. Both RNA and DNA were isolated together from approximately 20-30 mg of bulk tissue that had not been sorted. A constant-region primer served to make TCR beta cDNA from approximately 490 ng total RNA. Each TCR beta library was derived from three nested multiplex PCR rounds that employed slightly modified ARM-PCR. A C-beta reverse primer was combined with TRBV1-TRBV30 forward primers in the first two PCR rounds, and each round had ten to eleven cycles. A single record per CDR3 protein comes from TCRdb applying MiXCR to the multiplex PCR reads. The sample carries around 80,000 distinct CDR3 sequences, about three quarters recorded once.

The chain joins TRBV11-3 to TRBJ2-1; 8 bases fit TRBD2. This TCR was recovered from a man between 35 and 55 years old with primary liver carcinoma and hepatitis B virus infection. Sequencing input: tumor-adjacent normal liver tissue. The CDR3 nucleotides are TGCGCCAACAGCGCCGGGACTAGAGAGATTAATGAACAGTTCTTC. Translating gives CANSAGTREINEQFF.